This T cell receptor beta chain is from a study of shared clonotypes between healthy human individuals. Deep-level assay runs were performed. Authors' analysis steps: Junction-only immunoSEQ sequences carried no quality scores, so filtering differed. Clones were read by immunoSEQ multiplex PCR, and TCRdb kept only the in-frame ones, dropping some. That table furnishes V, J and clone size, whereas the DNA furnished D and trimming. Among around 1.1 million clones listed, 75% to 80% were seen once. None of the donors, who were healthy HIV-negative adults, had recently had acute infections or vaccinations. The germline V and J ends were trimmed by 4 bases and 6 bases, with 15 bases remaining between them. CDR3 length: 14 amino acids. Germline CDR1 is SEHNR and CDR2 is FQNEAQ (reference sequence).

The sample consisted of memory CD4+ T cells from PBMCs. As for subset: CD45RA-negative fraction. The rearrangement links TRBV7-9 to TRBJ2-5; possibly TRBD1 or TRBD2 for D (5 bases each). This sequence originates from a man younger than 35 in good health. Some clones in this sample may be carry-over from other donors' samples. CDR3 in amino acids: CASSWGTNEQTQYF. CDR3 nucleotides: TGTGCCAGCAGCTGGGGGACCAATGAACAGACCCAGTACTTC. The whole variable domain, remainder taken from reference TRBV7-9 and TRBJ2-5, is DTGVSQNPRHKITKRGQNVTFRCDPISEHNRLYWYRQTLGQGPEFLTYFQNEAQLEKSRLLSDRFSAERPKGSFSTLEIQRTEQGDSAMYLCASSWGTNEQTQYFGPGTRLLVL.